Below, 11 T cell receptor beta chains from the same sample are listed, as sequenced in a study of chemoradiotherapy in HPV16-positive cancers. Assay used: immunoSEQ multiplex PCR; TCRdb lists only in-frame clones, some missing. The sample lists 9,500 to 15,000 clones, over 75% occurring once. The sample was collected from a patient who underwent chemoradiotherapy. These receptors all stem from a human donor with HPV-associated anogenital cancer.

The rearrangement joins TRBV11-3 to TRBJ1-4; D call uncertain. Trimming pared 5 bases from V and 2 bases from J, leaving 24 bases between. Germline lookup yields CDR1 SGHNT and CDR2 YENEEA. This CDR3 has 19 amino acids. The CDR3 bases are TGTGCCAGCAGCCGCCCGGCCGAGGGCTTTATGTCGACTAATGAAAAACTGTTTTTT. Translating it yields CASSRPAEGFMSTNEKLFF.

This CDR3 is CASSYSAQSGNTIYF. The CDR3 coding sequence is TGTGCCAGCAGTTACTCGGCACAGTCCGGAAACACCATATATTTT. The J gene is TRBJ1-3, the V gene TRBV6-5; D not resolved. CDR3 length equals 15 residues. Trimming cost V 0 bases and J 4 bases, with 10 bases left between them. Germline assignment: CDR1 MNHEY and CDR2 SVGAGI.

CDR3 DNA: TGTGCCGCAGGGACTAGCGGGGGGTCTAGCACAGATACGCAGTATTTT. It yields the protein CAAGTSGGSSTDTQYF. V gene TRBV30 combines with J gene TRBJ2-3; 15 bases are a match to TRBD2. Trimming removed 8 bases from V and 0 bases from J; junction bases left unmatched: 6. In germline, CDR1 is GTSNPN, CDR2 SVGIG (reference sequence). The CDR3 covers 16 residues.

The V and J genes are TRBV7-9 and TRBJ1-4; unclear D gene. This CDR3 is 18 amino acids long. Germline assignment: CDR1 SEHNR and CDR2 FQNEAQ (reference sequence). Between the trimmed V and J ends, which lost 4 bases and 0 bases, there was a span of 18 bases. The CDR3 nucleotides are TGTGCCAGCAGCTCTTCGGGGTACGGGGATGCAACTAATGAAAAACTGTTTTTT. Encoded protein: CASSSSGYGDATNEKLFF. The full variable domain, rest sourced from reference TRBV7-9 and TRBJ1-4, is DTGVSQNPRHKITKRGQNVTFRCDPISEHNRLYWYRQTLGQGPEFLTYFQNEAQLEKSRLLSDRFSAERPKGSFSTLEIQRTEQGDSAMYLCASSSSGYGDATNEKLFFGSGTQLSVL.

The genes are TRBV7-2 and TRBJ1-3; D is unclear. Germline V gene data show CDR1 as SGHTA and CDR2 as FQGNSA. V gave up 1 base and J gave up 0 bases, with 7 bases separating them. This CDR3 comprises 15 residues. This CDR3 reads CASSLELTSGNTIYF. The CDR3 coding sequence is TGTGCCAGCAGCTTAGAACTCACCTCTGGAAACACCATATATTTT.

Here the CDR3 reads CASIKRGESEQYF. In DNA form, the CDR3 reads TGTGCCAGCATAAAGAGGGGAGAAAGCGAGCAGTACTTC. The V gene is TRBV6-1, the J gene TRBJ2-7; possibly TRBD1 or TRBD2 for D (5 bases each). The CDR3 runs to 13 residues. V shed 7 bases and J shed 6 bases, with 16 bases lying between them. Germline V CDR1 and CDR2: MNHNS, SASEGT.

The chain links TRBV6-5 to TRBJ1-2; D remains unclear. This CDR3 contains 14 residues. V lost 4 bases and J lost 5, with 14 bases in between. CDR1 is MNHEY, CDR2 SVGAGI, per germline. CDR3 amino acids: CASSLFKGFYGYTF. CDR3 coding DNA: TGTGCCAGCAGTTTGTTCAAGGGTTTTTATGGCTACACCTTC.

This clone was detected only a few times. The V and J genes are TRBV2 and TRBJ2-7; the D gene could be TRBD1 or TRBD2 (5 bases each). Germline V gene sequence: CDR1 SNHLY, CDR2 FYNNEI. V lost 10 bases and J lost 6, with 22 bases in between. There are 14 residues in the CDR3. The CDR3 DNA is TGTGCCAAGGGAGACGTCAGGGCATCAGGCGAGCAGTACTTC. Translating it yields CAKGDVRASGEQYF. Using reference TRBV2 and TRBJ2-7 for the parts outside the CDR3, the full variable domain is EPEVTQTPSHQVTQMGQEVILRCVPISNHLYFYWYRQILGQKVEFLVSFYNNEISEKSEIFDDQFSVERPDGSNFTLKIRSTKLEDSAMYFCAKGDVRASGEQYFGPGTRLTVT.

In this sample, this clone turned up once. This chain links TRBV7-5 with TRBJ1-5; the table's D call, TRBD1, was not checked against the DNA. TRBV7-5 is recorded as a pseudogene. This CDR3 is 16 amino acids long. CDR3 in amino acids: CARSTGTGDSNQPQHF. The CDR3 DNA reads as TGTGCCAGAAGCACCGGAACAGGGGATAGCAATCAGCCCCAGCATTTT.

V and J are TRBV18 and TRBJ1-4; 7 bases align to TRBD1. This CDR3 has 14 amino acids. V lost 2 bases and J lost 12; bases outside the gene matches: 9. CDR1 KGHSH and CDR2 LQKENI come from the germline V gene. In nucleotides, the CDR3 is TGTGCCAGCTCACCAGGGAGGGGGCAACCCGAACTGTTTTTT. Translated, it gives CASSPGRGQPELFF.

This chain links TRBV19 with TRBJ2-5; 9 bases agree with TRBD1. The CDR3 is 14 residues long. V gave up 4 bases and J gave up 5 bases; unmatched junction bases: 5. Germline assignment: CDR1 LNHDA and CDR2 SQIVND (reference sequence). Here the CDR3 DNA reads TGTGCCAGTAGTACCGACAGGGGGACGGAGACCCAGTACTTC. Translating it yields CASSTDRGTETQYF.